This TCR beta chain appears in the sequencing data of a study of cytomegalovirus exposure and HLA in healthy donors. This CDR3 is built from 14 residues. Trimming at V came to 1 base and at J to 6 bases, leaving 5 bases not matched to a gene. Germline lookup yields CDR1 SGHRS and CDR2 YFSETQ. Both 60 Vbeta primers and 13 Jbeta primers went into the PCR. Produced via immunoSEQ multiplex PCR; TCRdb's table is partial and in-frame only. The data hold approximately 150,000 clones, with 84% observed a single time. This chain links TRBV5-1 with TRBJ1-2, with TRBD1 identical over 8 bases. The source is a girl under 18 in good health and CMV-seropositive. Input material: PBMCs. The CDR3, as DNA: TGCGCCAGCAGCTTGACCGTACAGGGGGATGGCTACACCTTC. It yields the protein CASSLTVQGDGYTF.